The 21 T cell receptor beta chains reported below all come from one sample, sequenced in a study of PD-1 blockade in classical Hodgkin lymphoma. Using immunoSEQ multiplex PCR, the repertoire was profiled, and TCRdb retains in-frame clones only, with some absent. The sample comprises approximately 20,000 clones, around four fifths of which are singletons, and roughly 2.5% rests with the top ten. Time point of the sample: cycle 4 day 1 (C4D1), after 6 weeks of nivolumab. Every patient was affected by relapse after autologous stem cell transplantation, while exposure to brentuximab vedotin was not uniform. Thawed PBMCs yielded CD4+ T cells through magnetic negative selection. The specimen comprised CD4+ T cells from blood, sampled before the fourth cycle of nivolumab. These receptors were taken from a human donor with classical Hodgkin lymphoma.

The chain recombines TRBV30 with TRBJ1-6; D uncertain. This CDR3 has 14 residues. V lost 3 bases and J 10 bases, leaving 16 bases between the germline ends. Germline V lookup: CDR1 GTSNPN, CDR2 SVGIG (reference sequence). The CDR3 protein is CAWRSVRGDSPLHF. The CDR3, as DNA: TGTGCCTGGAGGTCGGTCCGGGGTGACTCACCCCTCCACTTT.

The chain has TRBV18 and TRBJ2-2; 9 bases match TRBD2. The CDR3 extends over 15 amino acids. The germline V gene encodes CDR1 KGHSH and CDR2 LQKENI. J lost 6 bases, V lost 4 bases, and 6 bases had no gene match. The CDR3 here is CASSRPSGTPGELFF. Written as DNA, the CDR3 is TGTGCCAGCTCACGCCCTAGCGGGACCCCCGGGGAGCTGTTTTTT. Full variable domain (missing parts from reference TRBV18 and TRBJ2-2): NAGVMQNPRHLVRRRGQEARLRCSPMKGHSHVYWYRQLPEEGLKFMVYLQKENIIDESGMPKERFSAEFPKEGPSILRIQQVVRGDSAAYFCASSRPSGTPGELFFGEGSRLTVL.

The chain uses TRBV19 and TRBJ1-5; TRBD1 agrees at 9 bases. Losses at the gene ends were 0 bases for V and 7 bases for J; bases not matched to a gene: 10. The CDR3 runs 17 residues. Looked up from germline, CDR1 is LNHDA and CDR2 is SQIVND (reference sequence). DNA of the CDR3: TGTGCCAGTAGTATAGAGACTAAACAGGGGGCGGGACAGCCCCAGCATTTT. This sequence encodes CASSIETKQGAGQPQHF.

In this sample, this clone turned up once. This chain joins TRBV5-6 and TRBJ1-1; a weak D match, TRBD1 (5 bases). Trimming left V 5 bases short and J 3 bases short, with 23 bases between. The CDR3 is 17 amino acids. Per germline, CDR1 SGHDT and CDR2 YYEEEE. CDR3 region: CASRLGELRLGDTEAFF. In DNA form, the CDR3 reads TGTGCCAGCAGGCTCGGAGAGCTTCGTTTGGGGGACACTGAAGCTTTCTTT.

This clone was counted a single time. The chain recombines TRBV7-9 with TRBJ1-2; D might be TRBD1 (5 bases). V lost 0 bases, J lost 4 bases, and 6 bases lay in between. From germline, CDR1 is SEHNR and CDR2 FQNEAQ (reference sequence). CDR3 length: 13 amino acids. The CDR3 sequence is CASSLAGVYGYTF. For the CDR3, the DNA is TGTGCCAGCAGCTTAGCAGGGGTCTATGGCTACACCTTC.

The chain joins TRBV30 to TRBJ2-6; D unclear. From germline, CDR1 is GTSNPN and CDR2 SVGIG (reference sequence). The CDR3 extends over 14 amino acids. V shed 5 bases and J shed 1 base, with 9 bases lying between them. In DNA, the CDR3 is TGTGCCTGGGCGGCAGCTTCTGGGGCCAACGTCCTGACTTTC. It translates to CAWAAASGANVLTF.

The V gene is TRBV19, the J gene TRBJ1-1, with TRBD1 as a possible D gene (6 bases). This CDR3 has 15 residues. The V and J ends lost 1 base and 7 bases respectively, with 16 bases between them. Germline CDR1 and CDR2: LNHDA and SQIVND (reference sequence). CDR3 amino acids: CASSIVAGAQVEAFF. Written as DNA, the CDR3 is TGTGCCAGTAGTATAGTTGCGGGGGCGCAGGTTGAAGCTTTCTTT. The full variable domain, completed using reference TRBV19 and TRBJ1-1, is DGGITQSPKYLFRKEGQNVTLSCEQNLNHDAMYWYRQDPGQGLRLIYYSQIVNDFQKGDIAEGYSVSREKKESFPLTVTSAQKNPTAFYLCASSIVAGAQVEAFFGQGTRLTVV.

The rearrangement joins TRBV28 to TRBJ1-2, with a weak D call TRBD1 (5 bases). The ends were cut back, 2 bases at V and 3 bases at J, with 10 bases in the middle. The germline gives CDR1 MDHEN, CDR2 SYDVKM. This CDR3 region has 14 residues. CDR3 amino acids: CASSLMGDHYGYTF. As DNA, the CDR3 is TGTGCCAGCAGTTTAATGGGGGATCACTATGGCTACACCTTC.

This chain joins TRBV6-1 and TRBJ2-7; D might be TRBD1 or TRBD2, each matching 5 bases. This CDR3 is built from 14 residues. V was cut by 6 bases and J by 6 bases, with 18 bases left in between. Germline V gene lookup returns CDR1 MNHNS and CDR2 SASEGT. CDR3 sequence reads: CASSQGRDYFEQYF. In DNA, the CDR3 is TGTGCCAGCAGCCAGGGACGGGATTATTTCGAGCAGTACTTC.

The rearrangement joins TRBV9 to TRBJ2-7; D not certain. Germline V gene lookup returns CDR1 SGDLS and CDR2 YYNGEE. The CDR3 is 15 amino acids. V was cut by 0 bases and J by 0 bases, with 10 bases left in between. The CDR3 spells CASSVGYSFSYEQYF. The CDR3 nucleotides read TGTGCCAGCAGCGTAGGGTACAGTTTCTCCTACGAGCAGTACTTC.

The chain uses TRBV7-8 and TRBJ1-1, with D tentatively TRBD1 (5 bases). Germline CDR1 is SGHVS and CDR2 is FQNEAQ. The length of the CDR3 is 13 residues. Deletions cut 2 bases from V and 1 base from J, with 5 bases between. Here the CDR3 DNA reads TGTGCCAGCAGCTTAAGGGGGAACACTGAAGCTTTCTTT. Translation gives CASSLRGNTEAFF.

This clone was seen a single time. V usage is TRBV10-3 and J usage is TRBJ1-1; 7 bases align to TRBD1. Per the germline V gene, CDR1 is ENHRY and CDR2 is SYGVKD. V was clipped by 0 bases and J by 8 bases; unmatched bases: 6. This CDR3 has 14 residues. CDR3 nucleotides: TGTGCCATCAGTGAGTCAGGGGGCAGGCCCGAAGCTTTCTTT. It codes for CAISESGGRPEAFF.

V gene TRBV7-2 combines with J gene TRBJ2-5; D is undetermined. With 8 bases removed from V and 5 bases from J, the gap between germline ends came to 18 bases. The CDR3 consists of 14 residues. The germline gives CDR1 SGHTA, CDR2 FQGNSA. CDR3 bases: TGTGCCAGCTCTGTAGGTTATGGCCGCGAGACCCAGTACTTC. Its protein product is CASSVGYGRETQYF. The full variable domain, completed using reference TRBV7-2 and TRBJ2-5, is GAGVSQSPSNKVTEKGKDVELRCDPISGHTALYWYRQSLGQGLEFLIYFQGNSAPDKSGLPSDRFSAERTGGSVSTLTIQRTQQEDSAVYLCASSVGYGRETQYFGPGTRLLVL.

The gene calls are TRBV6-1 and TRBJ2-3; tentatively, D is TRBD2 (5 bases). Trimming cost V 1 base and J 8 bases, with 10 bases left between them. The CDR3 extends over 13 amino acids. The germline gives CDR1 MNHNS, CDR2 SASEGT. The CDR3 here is CASSEGVAGTQYF. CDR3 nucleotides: TGTGCCAGCAGTGAAGGGGTGGCGGGTACGCAGTATTTT.

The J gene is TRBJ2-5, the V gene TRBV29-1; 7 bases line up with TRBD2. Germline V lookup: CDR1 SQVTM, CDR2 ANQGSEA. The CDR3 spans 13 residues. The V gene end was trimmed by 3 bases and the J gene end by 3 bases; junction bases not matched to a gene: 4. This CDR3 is CSVDGLGEETQYF. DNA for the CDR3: TGCAGCGTTGACGGACTAGGGGAAGAGACCCAGTACTTC.

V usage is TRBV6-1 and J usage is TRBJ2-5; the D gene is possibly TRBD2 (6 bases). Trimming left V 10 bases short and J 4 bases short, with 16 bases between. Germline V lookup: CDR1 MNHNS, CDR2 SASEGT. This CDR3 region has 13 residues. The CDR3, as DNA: TGTGCCACCTCTTCAGTGGGGGGAGAGACCCAGTACTTC. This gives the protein CATSSVGGETQYF.

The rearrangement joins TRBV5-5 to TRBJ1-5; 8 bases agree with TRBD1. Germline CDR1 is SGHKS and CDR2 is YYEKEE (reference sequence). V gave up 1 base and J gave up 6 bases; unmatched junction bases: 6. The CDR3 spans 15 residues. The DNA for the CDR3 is TGTGCCAGCAGCTTGTATAATACAGGGGGTCAGCCCCAGCATTTT. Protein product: CASSLYNTGGQPQHF.

CDR3 sequence: CASSFRANRFGNEQFF. The CDR3 DNA sequence: TGCGCCAGCAGCTTTAGGGCGAACAGGTTCGGCAATGAGCAGTTCTTC. This sequence joins TRBV5-1 and TRBJ2-1; weak D call: TRBD1 (5 bases). Between the trimmed V and J ends, which lost 2 bases and 6 bases, there was a span of 18 bases. The CDR3 is made up of 16 amino acids. Per germline, CDR1 SGHRS and CDR2 YFSETQ.

As DNA, the CDR3 is TGTGCCAGCACTACTTGGCGGATGAGCTCCTACGAGCAGTACTTC. This codes for CASTTWRMSSYEQYF. This chain links TRBV6-5 with TRBJ2-7, with D uncertain. CDR3 size: 15 residues. Per germline, CDR1 MNHEY and CDR2 SVGAGI. Trimming stripped 7 bases from V and 0 bases from J, with 16 bases between.

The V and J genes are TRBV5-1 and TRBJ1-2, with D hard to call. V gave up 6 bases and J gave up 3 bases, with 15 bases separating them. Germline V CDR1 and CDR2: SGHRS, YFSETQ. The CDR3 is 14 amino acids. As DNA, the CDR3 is TGCGCCAGCACCTTCGATATTCAGGACTATGGCTACACCTTC. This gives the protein CASTFDIQDYGYTF.

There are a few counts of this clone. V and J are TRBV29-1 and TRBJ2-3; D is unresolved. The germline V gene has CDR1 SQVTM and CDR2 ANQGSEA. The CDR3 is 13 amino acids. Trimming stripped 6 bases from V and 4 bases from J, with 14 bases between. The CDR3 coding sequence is TGCAGCGTACAACCAGGTGGGGCAGATACGCAGTATTTT. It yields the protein CSVQPGGADTQYF.